The rows below give T cell receptor beta chains drawn from one sample of a study of OX40 agonist ivuxolimab in advanced cancers. Method: immunoSEQ multiplex PCR; TCRdb's copy keeps in-frame clones and lacks some. The repertoire holds about 120,000 clones, over 75% seen once, with under 0.7% in the top ten. The specimen was CD4+ or CD8+ T cells sorted from blood, collected in a trial of the OX40 agonist ivuxolimab. Every receptor here comes from an adult with an advanced solid tumor such as melanoma, head and neck, liver or kidney cancer. The CDR3 runs from the conserved cysteine through the conserved F or W. The order of the fields is D gene, V gene, clone size, J gene, CDR3 protein, CDR3 DNA. The D gene is left open where the match is weak. A row's size may be missing; if present it is once, few, many or a size class.

TRBD2	TRBV28	.	TRBJ2-1	CASIPSAGGPFEQFF	TGTGCCAGCATCCCCTCGGCGGGGGGCCCCTTTGAGCAGTTCTTC
TRBD2	TRBV7-2	once	TRBJ2-3	CASSKRTSGGADTQYF	TGTGCCAGCAGCAAACGGACTAGCGGGGGGGCAGATACGCAGTATTTT
TRBD2	TRBV11-3	.	TRBJ2-5	CASSLDRRTSGGETQYF	TGTGCCAGCAGCTTAGATCGGAGAACTAGCGGGGGGGAGACCCAGTACTTC
TRBD1	TRBV5-1	.	TRBJ2-3	CASSWGTGTDTQYF	TGCGCCAGCAGCTGGGGGACAGGCACAGATACGCAGTATTTT
.	TRBV6-6	.	TRBJ2-7	CASRPADTSYEQYF	TGTGCCAGCAGACCCGCAGATACCTCCTACGAGCAGTACTTC
TRBD1	TRBV5-6	.	TRBJ1-6	CASSVRGRGVTYNSPLHF	TGTGCCAGCAGCGTCCGGGGCAGGGGGGTCACCTATAATTCACCCCTCCACTTT
.	TRBV11-2	.	TRBJ2-3	CASSFGRRDTQYF	TGTGCCAGCAGCTTCGGCAGAAGAGATACGCAGTATTTT
.	TRBV7-5	.	TRBJ1-6	CARGGQASYSPLHF	TGTGCCAGAGGGGGACAGGCCTCATATTCACCCCTCCACTTT
.	TRBV9	.	TRBJ2-3	CASSTTGTPSTDTQYF	TGTGCCAGCAGCACCACCGGGACACCTAGCACAGATACGCAGTATTTT
.	TRBV6-5	once	TRBJ1-1	CASRRDGPPEAFF	TGTGCCAGCCGGCGGGACGGTCCCCCTGAAGCTTTCTTT
TRBD1	TRBV19	.	TRBJ1-5	CASSIRVEQGMGRDQPQHF	TGTGCCAGTAGTATAAGGGTGGAACAGGGGATGGGGCGGGATCAGCCCCAGCATTTT
.	TRBV27	.	TRBJ1-1	CASSFGVGTEAFF	TGTGCCAGCAGTTTTGGCGTGGGCACTGAAGCTTTCTTT
TRBD2	TRBV13	.	TRBJ2-5	CASSIPVAGGVETQYF	TGTGCCAGCAGCATACCGGTAGCGGGGGGGGTCGAGACCCAGTACTTC
TRBD1	TRBV11-1	.	TRBJ1-6	CASSQRTGGLSSYNSPLHF	TGTGCCAGCAGCCAACGGACAGGGGGCTTAAGCTCCTATAATTCACCCCTCCACTTT
.	TRBV15	.	TRBJ1-6	CATSSKRDSPLHF	TGTGCCACCAGCAGCAAGAGGGATTCACCCCTCCACTTT
TRBD1	TRBV19	.	TRBJ1-2	CASSTLSRDREVGNYGYTF	TGTGCCAGTAGTACCCTCTCGCGGGACAGGGAGGTCGGGAACTATGGCTACACCTTC
.	TRBV7-3	.	TRBJ2-5	CASSLSGQLQETQYF	TGTGCCAGCAGCTTAAGCGGACAGTTACAAGAGACCCAGTACTTC
TRBD1	TRBV7-2	.	TRBJ1-6	CATGTANLSPLHF	TGTGCCACAGGGACAGCCAACCTCTCACCCCTCCACTTT
.	TRBV30	.	TRBJ2-2	CAWSETRVNGELFF	TGTGCCTGGAGTGAAACCAGGGTTAACGGGGAGCTGTTTTTT
TRBD1	TRBV19	.	TRBJ1-2	CASSRTGGYGYTF	TGTGCCAGTAGCCGGACAGGGGGCTATGGCTACACCTTC
TRBD1	TRBV18	.	TRBJ2-7	CASSQAIGTGSYEQYF	TGTGCCAGCTCACAAGCGATCGGGACAGGGTCCTACGAGCAGTACTTC
TRBD1	TRBV5-5	.	TRBJ2-5	CASSERGGETQYF	TGTGCCAGCAGCGAAAGAGGGGGCGAGACCCAGTACTTC
.	TRBV28	.	TRBJ1-1	CASSSHMNTEAFF	TGTGCCAGCAGTAGCCACATGAACACTGAAGCTTTCTTT